The 19 T cell receptor beta chains given below trace back to one sample, sequenced in a study of STAT5B mutations in CD4+ large granular lymphocyte leukemia. The data were produced by immunoSEQ multiplex PCR, yet TCRdb's version contains in-frame clones alone and is incomplete. The sample gives about 22,000 clones, around 76% of which show up once; 8.6% is in the top ten. Sequenced material: CD4+ T cells from blood buffy coats. All receptors come from a human donor in good health.

The table lists this clone with a few counts. The chain uses TRBV5-6 and TRBJ2-7; D is ambiguous. This CDR3 has 13 amino acids. Germline V gene data show CDR1 as SGHDT and CDR2 as YYEEEE. The V and J ends lost 2 bases and 1 base respectively, with 7 bases between them. CDR3 nucleotide sequence: TGTGCCAGCAGCTTCGTCCAGTCCTACGAGCAGTACTTC. The encoded protein is CASSFVQSYEQYF.

V is TRBV19 and J is TRBJ2-7; TRBD2 might be the D (5 bases). V lost 4 bases, J lost 0 bases, and 16 bases lay in between. CDR3 size: 16 residues. Germline V gene data show CDR1 as LNHDA and CDR2 as SQIVND (reference sequence). The CDR3 bases are TGTGCCAGTAGTACCCGGACTCAACTGAGCTCCTACGAGCAGTACTTC. This codes for CASSTRTQLSSYEQYF.

V gene TRBV28 combines with J gene TRBJ1-4; D gene uncertain. Trimming pared 2 bases from V and 4 bases from J, leaving 11 bases between. Germline CDR1 MDHEN, CDR2 SYDVKM. The CDR3 has 15 amino acids. Here the CDR3 DNA reads TGTGCCAGCAGTTTACGGACGGCCTATAATGAAAAACTGTTTTTT. Its protein product is CASSLRTAYNEKLFF.

This chain joins TRBV27 and TRBJ2-1, with 7 bases matching TRBD1. Germline V gene sequence: CDR1 MNHEY, CDR2 SMNVEV (reference sequence). J lost 5 bases, V lost 5 bases, and 15 bases had no gene match. This CDR3 is 17 amino acids long. The CDR3 DNA follows: TGTGCCAGCAGTCGGAGACAGGGTCTCGGGCCACACAATGAGCAGTTCTTC. Translated: CASSRRQGLGPHNEQFF.

This chain links TRBV6-5 with TRBJ2-1; 10 bases map to TRBD2. This CDR3 is built from 14 residues. The J segment lost 7 bases and the V segment lost 5 bases, leaving 5 bases of the junction unmatched. Germline CDR1 reads MNHEY; CDR2 reads SVGAGI. The CDR3 loop reads CASSAPSGRNEQFF. Here the CDR3 DNA reads TGTGCCAGCAGTGCCCCTAGCGGGAGAAATGAGCAGTTCTTC.

The V and J genes are TRBV30 and TRBJ1-1, with 7 bases fitting TRBD1. This CDR3 is 14 amino acids long. The germline V gene encodes CDR1 GTSNPN and CDR2 SVGIG (reference sequence). Trimming removed 2 bases from V and 5 bases from J; junction bases left unmatched: 8. For the CDR3, the DNA is TGTGCCTGGAGTACTGACAGGGCGGGAACTGAAGCTTTCTTT. Translating gives CAWSTDRAGTEAFF.

This chain uses TRBV6-1 with TRBJ2-3; TRBD2 is a possible D gene (6 bases). V was pared by 1 base and J by 1 base, with 15 bases between. This CDR3 has 17 residues. The V gene's germline CDR1 is MNHNS and CDR2 SASEGT. The CDR3 DNA reads TGTGCCAGCAGTGAAGGTCGCGGAGGGTCGGGCACAGATACGCAGTATTTT. Translation gives CASSEGRGGSGTDTQYF.

A few counts support this clone. The chain employs TRBV7-9 and TRBJ2-6, with 7 bases fitting TRBD1. The CDR3 extends over 16 amino acids. The junction had 5 bases not matched to a gene; V was cut back by 5 bases and J by 1 base. Germline V gene data show CDR1 as SEHNR and CDR2 as FQNEAQ (reference sequence). Written as DNA, the CDR3 is TGTGCCAGCAGCCTACAGACAGGGTCTGGGGCCAACGTCCTGACTTTC. Its translation is CASSLQTGSGANVLTF.

The chain combines TRBV7-3 with TRBJ2-2, with 12 bases lining up with TRBD2. With 5 bases clipped from V and 0 bases from J, the junction kept 4 bases outside the gene matches. The germline V gene encodes CDR1 SGHTA and CDR2 FQGTGA. The CDR3 totals 17 residues. The CDR3 DNA reads TGTGCCAGCAGCAAGACTAGCGGGGGCGCGAACACCGGGGAGCTGTTTTTT. Translated, it gives CASSKTSGGANTGELFF.

V and J are TRBV4-2 and TRBJ1-3; weak D call: TRBD1 (5 bases). CDR3 length: 16 amino acids. Trimming pared 0 bases from V and 4 bases from J, leaving 13 bases between. Germline V gives CDR1 LGHNA, CDR2 YNFKEQ. CDR3 in amino acids: CASSQDRGARGNTIYF. The CDR3 DNA reads TGTGCCAGCAGCCAAGACCGGGGCGCGAGAGGAAACACCATATATTTT.

V is TRBV5-6 and J is TRBJ1-2; weak D call: TRBD1 (5 bases). The CDR3 spans 17 residues. Per germline, CDR1 SGHDT and CDR2 YYEEEE. V lost 0 bases, J lost 7 bases, and 22 bases lay in between. The CDR3 DNA reads TGTGCCAGCAGCTTGGCCGCGTTCTGGCGGGCCGGGGGTGGCTACACCTTC. Translation: CASSLAAFWRAGGGYTF. Drawing the rest from reference TRBV5-6 and TRBJ1-2, the complete variable domain is DAGVTQSPTHLIKTRGQQVTLRCSPKSGHDTVSWYQQALGQGPQFIFQYYEEEERQRGNFPDRFSGHQFPNYSSELNVNALLLGDSALYLCASSLAAFWRAGGGYTFGSGTRLTVV.

The J gene is TRBJ1-2, the V gene TRBV5-1; 8 bases align to TRBD1. V shed 3 bases and J 4 bases; nucleotides not matched to a gene: 5. The CDR3 covers 14 residues. CDR1 and CDR2 from the germline V gene are SGHRS and YFSETQ. The CDR3 nucleotides read TGCGCCAGCAGCTCAGGACAGGGTACCTATGGCTACACCTTC. This sequence encodes CASSSGQGTYGYTF. Supplemented by reference TRBV5-1 and TRBJ1-2, the full variable domain reads KAGVTQTPRYLIKTRGQQVTLSCSPISGHRSVSWYQQTPGQGLQFLFEYFSETQRNKGNFPGRFSGRQFSNSRSEMNVSTLELGDSALYLCASSSGQGTYGYTFGSGTRLTVV.

The genes are TRBV28 and TRBJ2-1, with D possibly being TRBD1 (5 bases). Trimming removed 6 bases at V and 4 bases at J, with 10 bases between. The CDR3 runs 13 residues. The germline V gene has CDR1 MDHEN and CDR2 SYDVKM. The CDR3 region is CASSPRQYNEQFF. CDR3 nucleotide sequence: TGTGCCAGCAGCCCTAGACAGTACAATGAGCAGTTCTTC.

The V call is TRBV6-1, the J call TRBJ2-7; 12 nucleotides match TRBD2. The CDR3 extends over 15 amino acids. Losses at the gene ends were 1 base for V and 4 bases for J; bases not matched to a gene: 2. Germline V lookup: CDR1 MNHNS, CDR2 SASEGT. The CDR3 protein is CASSEGTSGVYEQYF. The CDR3 DNA reads as TGTGCCAGCAGTGAAGGGACTAGCGGGGTATACGAGCAGTACTTC.

As to this clone: This CDR3 is also generated by other DNA sequences in the sample. The genes are TRBV5-1 and TRBJ2-7, with a weak D call TRBD1 (6 bases). This CDR3 is built from 15 residues. V was pared by 5 bases and J by 3 bases, with 18 bases between. Germline lookup yields CDR1 SGHRS and CDR2 YFSETQ. CDR3 sequence: CASSFSTGGNYEQYF. The CDR3 DNA is TGCGCCAGCAGTTTTTCGACAGGCGGCAACTACGAGCAGTACTTC.

This clone was picked up one time. The J gene is TRBJ1-1, the V gene TRBV11-2; 7 nucleotides line up with TRBD1. Germline V gene data show CDR1 as SGHAT and CDR2 as FQNNGV. V was pared by 5 bases and J by 0 bases, with 6 bases of the junction left unmatched. This CDR3 has 15 residues. Here the CDR3 DNA reads TGTGCCAGCAGCCCCGGGACAGTGATGAACACTGAAGCTTTCTTT. It translates to CASSPGTVMNTEAFF.

The chain has TRBV18 and TRBJ2-1; perhaps TRBD2 as D (5 bases). The CDR3 covers 13 residues. The germline gives CDR1 KGHSH, CDR2 LQKENI. V shed 6 bases and J shed 4 bases, with 10 bases lying between them. Here the CDR3 DNA reads TGTGCCAGCTCCGAGGGCGTGTACAATGAGCAGTTCTTC. Amino acid sequence: CASSEGVYNEQFF.

The gene calls are TRBV30 and TRBJ2-4; 9 bases are shared with TRBD2. CDR3 length equals 15 residues. Germline V lookup: CDR1 GTSNPN, CDR2 SVGIG (reference sequence). V was pared by 8 bases and J by 9 bases, with 17 bases of the junction left unmatched. CDR3 protein: CALEHSGSLQSIQYF. DNA of the CDR3: TGTGCCCTTGAGCATAGCGGGAGTCTCCAAAGCATTCAGTACTTC.

The DNA of the CDR3 is TGTGCCAGCAGTCGTAATCCGGGACAGTCCACAGATACGCAGTATTTT. It is translated as CASSRNPGQSTDTQYF. The V gene is TRBV7-2, the J gene TRBJ2-3, with 7 positions matching TRBD1. The junction had 11 bases not matched to a gene; V was cut back by 6 bases and J by 2 bases. Per germline, CDR1 SGHTA and CDR2 FQGNSA. The CDR3 is 16 residues long. Based on the CDR3 plus reference TRBV7-2 and TRBJ2-3, the full variable domain is GAGVSQSPSNKVTEKGKDVELRCDPISGHTALYWYRQSLGQGLEFLIYFQGNSAPDKSGLPSDRFSAERTGGSVSTLTIQRTQQEDSAVYLCASSRNPGQSTDTQYFGPGTRLTVL.